Each of the 3 T cell receptor beta chains below was sequenced from the same sample in a study of T cell repertoires in cytomegalovirus infection (dated by TCRdb to between 2018 and 2021). Sequencing took place on an Illumina HiSeq 1500. The public reads were reanalyzed by TCRdb: fastp trimming at Q25, MiXCR alignment, in-frame beta chains only. Rows merge per CDR3 protein into single entries with the most common DNA and genes. The sample table holds hundreds of thousands of distinct CDR3 sequences, of which 20% to 25% were seen once. The ten largest account for roughly 8% of the sample. Sequencing used CD8+ T cells from PBMCs. The receptors derive from a human donor in good health (CMV status not recorded). Some clones in this sample may be carry-over from other donors' samples.

In this sample, this clonotype turned up a few times. The chain couples TRBV7-8 to TRBJ2-3, with 10 bases aligning to TRBD2. The CDR3 has 15 residues. Germline lookup yields CDR1 SGHVS and CDR2 FQNEAQ. Trimming took 5 bases from V and 3 from J; bases not matched to a gene: 5. CDR3 sequence: CASSRSGGATDTQYF. DNA for the CDR3: TGTGCCAGCAGCCGGAGCGGGGGGGCAACAGATACGCAGTATTTT.

There are many counts of this clonotype. This rearrangement joins TRBV7-8 to TRBJ2-7; D is possibly TRBD1 (5 bases). In germline, CDR1 is SGHVS, CDR2 FQNEAQ. V lost 2 bases to trimming and J lost 7 bases, with 24 bases between them. The CDR3 loop spans 17 amino acids. The CDR3 nucleotides are TGTGCCAGCAGCTTACAGGCGTTTCAGGGATCTCCCTTAGAGCAGTACTTC. Its translation: CASSLQAFQGSPLEQYF.

The CDR3 nucleotides read TGCAGTGCTAGAGATCAATCAGGGGACGAGCAGTACTTC. Translating it yields CSARDQSGDEQYF. The chain joins TRBV20-1 to TRBJ2-7, with D possibly TRBD1 on 6 matching bases. Germline V gene sequence: CDR1 DFQATT, CDR2 SNEGSKA (reference sequence). V was clipped by 0 bases and J by 5 bases, with 11 bases between them. The CDR3 spans 13 residues.